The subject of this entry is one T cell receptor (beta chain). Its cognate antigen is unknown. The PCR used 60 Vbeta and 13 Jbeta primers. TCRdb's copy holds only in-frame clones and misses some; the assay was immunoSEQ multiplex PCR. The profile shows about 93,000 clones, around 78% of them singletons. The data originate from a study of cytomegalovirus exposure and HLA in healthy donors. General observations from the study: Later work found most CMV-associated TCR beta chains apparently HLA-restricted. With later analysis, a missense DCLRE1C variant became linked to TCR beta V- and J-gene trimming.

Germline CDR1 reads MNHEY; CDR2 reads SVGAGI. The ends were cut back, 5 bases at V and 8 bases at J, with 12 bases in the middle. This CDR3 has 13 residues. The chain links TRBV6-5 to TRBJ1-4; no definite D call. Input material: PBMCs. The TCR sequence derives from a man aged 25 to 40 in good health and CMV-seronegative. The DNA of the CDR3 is TGTGCCAGCAGTATTTCACCGGGAGAAAAACTGTTTTTT. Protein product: CASSISPGEKLFF.